Below, 3 T cell receptor beta chains from the same sample are listed, as sequenced in a study of blood T cells in healthy people across ages. Together with a sample-barcoded 5' primer, a J-beta primer mix was included in a second PCR lasting about 7 to 12 cycles. TCRdb redid the calling of the 5' RACE reads with MiXCR, one entry per CDR3 protein. The data hold fewer than 1,200,000 distinct CDR3 sequences, with about 23% observed a single time. The same sample was also studied in work on T cells of mothers and their children.

Input material: blood. The receptors stem from a girl aged 2-10 years in good health.

The V gene is TRBV12-3 or TRBV12-4, the J gene TRBJ1-5; 8 bases match TRBD1. V dropped 5 bases and J dropped 9; count of bases not matched to a gene: 3. The CDR3 loop spans 12 amino acids. This CDR3 reads CASSPGQGPQHF. The CDR3 DNA reads TGTGCCAGCAGTCCAGGACAGGGGCCCCAGCATTTT.

In its sample, this clonotype was seen many times. The rearrangement links TRBV7-2 to TRBJ1-2; D is unresolved. Trimming stripped 4 bases from V and 4 bases from J, with 4 bases between. Germline lookup yields CDR1 SGHTA and CDR2 FQGNSA. The CDR3 covers 11 residues. The CDR3 DNA reads as TGTGCCAGCAGCTCCATCTATGGCTACACCTTC. Encoded protein: CASSSIYGYTF.

This clonotype showed up many times. The chain couples TRBV13 to TRBJ2-7, with 7 bases matching TRBD1. Germline values: CDR1 PRHDT, CDR2 FYEKMQ (reference sequence). Losses at the gene ends were 0 bases for V and 5 bases for J; bases not matched to a gene: 13. This CDR3 has 17 residues. The CDR3 nucleotides read TGTGCCAGCAGCTTAGGCGGAGTAGACAGGGCGAAGGACGAGCAGTACTTC. Translating gives CASSLGGVDRAKDEQYF. Using reference TRBV13 and TRBJ2-7 for the parts outside the CDR3, the full variable domain is AAGVIQSPRHLIKEKRETATLKCYPIPRHDTVYWYQQGPGQDPQFLISFYEKMQSDKGSIPDRFSAQQFSDYHSELNMSSLELGDSALYFCASSLGGVDRAKDEQYFGPGTRLTVT.